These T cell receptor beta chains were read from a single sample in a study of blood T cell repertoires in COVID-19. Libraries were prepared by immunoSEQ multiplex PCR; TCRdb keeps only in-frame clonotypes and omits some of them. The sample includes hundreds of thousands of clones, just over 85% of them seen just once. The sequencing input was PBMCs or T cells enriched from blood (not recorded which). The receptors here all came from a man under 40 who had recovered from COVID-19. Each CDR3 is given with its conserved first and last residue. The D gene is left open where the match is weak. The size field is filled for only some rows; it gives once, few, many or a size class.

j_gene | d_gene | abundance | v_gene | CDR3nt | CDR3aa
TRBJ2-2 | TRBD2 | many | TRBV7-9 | TGTGCCAGCAGCCTCGGGAGGGCACGGGAGAACACCGGGGAGCTGTTTTTT | CASSLGRARENTGELFF
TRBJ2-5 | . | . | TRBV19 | TGTGCCAGTAGTCCTGGCGGGACCCAGTACTTC | CASSPGGTQYF
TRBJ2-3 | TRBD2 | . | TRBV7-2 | TGTGCCAGCAGCCGGGACTACCAGCGCACAGATACGCAGTATTTT | CASSRDYQRTDTQYF
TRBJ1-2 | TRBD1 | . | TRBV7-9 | TGTGCCAGCAGCCGGACAGGGGGTCGCGACTATGGCTACACCTTC | CASSRTGGRDYGYTF
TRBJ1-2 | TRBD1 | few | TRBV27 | TGTGCCAGCGGAATGGCAACCGGGACAGGGGGCGTAATAGGAGGCTACACCTTC | CASGMATGTGGVIGGYTF
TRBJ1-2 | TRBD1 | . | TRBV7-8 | TGTGCCAGCAGCTTGGGGGACAGCTATGGCTACACCTTC | CASSLGDSYGYTF
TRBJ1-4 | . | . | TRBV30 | TGTGCCTGGAGTATTAACTTCGCGAAACTGTTTTTT | CAWSINFAKLFF
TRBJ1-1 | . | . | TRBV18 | TGTGCCAGCTCACCCGTGGCTGGGGGGGTGAACACTGAAGCTTTCTTT | CASSPVAGGVNTEAFF
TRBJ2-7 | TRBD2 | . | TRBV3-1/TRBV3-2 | TGTGCCAGCAGCCAAGTCCCTAGCGGGGGCTACGAGCAGTACTTC | CASSQVPSGGYEQYF
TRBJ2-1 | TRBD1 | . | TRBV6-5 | TGTGCCAGCAGTTACTCCGGGACAGGGCTTTACGAGCAGTTCTTC | CASSYSGTGLYEQFF
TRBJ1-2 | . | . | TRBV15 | TGTGCCACCAGCAGAGATCTACAGGGTTCTGGGGGCTACACCTTC | CATSRDLQGSGGYTF
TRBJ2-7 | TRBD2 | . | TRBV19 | TGTGCCAGTAGTCCTAGTCTAGCGGGATCCTACGAGCAGTACTTC | CASSPSLAGSYEQYF
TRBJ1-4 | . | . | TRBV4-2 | TGTGCCAGCAGCCCCAGTTCGGGGGAAAAACTGTTTTTT | CASSPSSGEKLFF
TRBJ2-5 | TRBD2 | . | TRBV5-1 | TGCGCCAGCAGCTCCACACGAGCTAGCGGGAGTCAGACCCAGTACTTC | CASSSTRASGSQTQYF
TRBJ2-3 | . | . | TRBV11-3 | TGTGCCAGCAGCCCCGGAGGGGTTGACACAGATACGCAGTATTTT | CASSPGGVDTDTQYF
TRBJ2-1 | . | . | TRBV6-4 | TGTGCCAGCAGTGACTCGGACTCGTCGGTGCAGTTCTTC | CASSDSDSSVQFF
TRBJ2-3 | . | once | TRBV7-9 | TGTGCCAGCAGCTCCAGAACCACAGATACGCAGTATTTT | CASSSRTTDTQYF
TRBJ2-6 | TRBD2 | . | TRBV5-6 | TGTGCCAGCAGCTTTAGTAGCGGGAGGGCTCATGCTGGGGCCAACGTCCTGACTTTC | CASSFSSGRAHAGANVLTF
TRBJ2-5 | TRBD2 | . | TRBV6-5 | TGTGCCAGCAGTTACTCCTCAGCGGGAGTTAAGGAGACCCAGTACTTC | CASSYSSAGVKETQYF
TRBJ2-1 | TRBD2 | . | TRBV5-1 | TGCGCCAGCAGCCCCCGGGTCCCCTCCGCTAGCGGGCTGGATGGTAAGCAGTTCTTC | CASSPRVPSASGLDGKQFF